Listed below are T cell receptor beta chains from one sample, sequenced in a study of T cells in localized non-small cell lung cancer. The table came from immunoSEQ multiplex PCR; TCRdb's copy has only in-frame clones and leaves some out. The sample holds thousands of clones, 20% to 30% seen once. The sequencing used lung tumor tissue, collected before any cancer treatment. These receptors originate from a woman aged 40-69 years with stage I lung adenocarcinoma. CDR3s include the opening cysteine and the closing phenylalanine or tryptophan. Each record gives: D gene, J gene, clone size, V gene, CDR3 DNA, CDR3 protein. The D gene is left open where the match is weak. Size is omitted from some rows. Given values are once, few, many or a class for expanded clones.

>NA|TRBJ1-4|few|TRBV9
TGTGCCAGCAGTCCCCTCGACGGGATTAATGAAAAACTGTTTTTT
CASSPLDGINEKLFF
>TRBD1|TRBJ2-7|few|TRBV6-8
TGTGCCAGCAGTACACGGGGACAGGGCCGATGGCAGTACTTC
CASSTRGQGRWQYF
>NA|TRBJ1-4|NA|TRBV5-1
TGCGCCAGCAGCTTGTCGGAGGGGTCTAATGAAAAACTGTTTTTT
CASSLSEGSNEKLFF
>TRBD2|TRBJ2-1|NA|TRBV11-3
TGTGCCAGCAGCTTCCCGATGACTAGCGGGGGCCCGTCCTACAATGAGCAGTTCTTC
CASSFPMTSGGPSYNEQFF
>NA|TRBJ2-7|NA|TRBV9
TGTGCCAGCAGTGGGCAGGGGCTCGAGCAGTACTTC
CASSGQGLEQYF
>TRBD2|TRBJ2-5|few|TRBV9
TGTGCCAGCGGACTAGCGGGGGTTCGGGAGACCCAGTACTTC
CASGLAGVRETQYF
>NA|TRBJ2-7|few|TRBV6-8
TGTGCCAGCTCGGCCCCAGGGGAGCTCTACGAGCAGTACTTC
CASSAPGELYEQYF
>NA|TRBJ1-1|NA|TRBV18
TGTGCCAGCTCACGGTTGGGACAGAACACTGAAGCTTTCTTT
CASSRLGQNTEAFF
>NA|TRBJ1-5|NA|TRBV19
TGTGCCAGTAGTATGTTAGGGAATCAGCCCCAGCATTTT
CASSMLGNQPQHF
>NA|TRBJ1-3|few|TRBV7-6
TGTGCCAGCAGCCCCCGGTCAGGCTCTGGAAACACCATATATTTT
CASSPRSGSGNTIYF
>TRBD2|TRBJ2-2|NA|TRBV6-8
TGTGCCAGCGAAGACTACGGGGGGGCGAACACCGGGGAGCTGTTTTTT
CASEDYGGANTGELFF
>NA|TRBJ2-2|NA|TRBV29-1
TGCAGCGTTGCCCGGGGCCTGAACACCGGGGAGCTGTTTTTT
CSVARGLNTGELFF
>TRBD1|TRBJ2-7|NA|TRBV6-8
TGTGCCAGCAGTTCCCCCGACAGGGGAACCTACGAGCAGTACTTC
CASSSPDRGTYEQYF
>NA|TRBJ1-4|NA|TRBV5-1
TGCGCCAGCAGCCCGGGCAGGGGAACTAATGAAAAACTGTTTTTT
CASSPGRGTNEKLFF